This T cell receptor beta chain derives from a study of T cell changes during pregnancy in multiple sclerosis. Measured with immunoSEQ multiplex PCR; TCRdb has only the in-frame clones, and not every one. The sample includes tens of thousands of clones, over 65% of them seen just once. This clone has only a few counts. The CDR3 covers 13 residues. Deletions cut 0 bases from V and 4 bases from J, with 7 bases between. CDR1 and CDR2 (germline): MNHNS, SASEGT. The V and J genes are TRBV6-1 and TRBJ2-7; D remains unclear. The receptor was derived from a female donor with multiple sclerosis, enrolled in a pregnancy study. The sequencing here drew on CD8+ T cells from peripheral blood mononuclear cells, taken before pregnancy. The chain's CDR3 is CASSEARLYEQYF. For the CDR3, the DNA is TGTGCCAGCAGTGAAGCTCGGTTGTACGAGCAGTACTTC.